This T cell receptor (beta chain) was obtained from a study of vaccination and CD4 T cells after COVID-19. The overall study: Control cultures received a CEFX pool, an HIV-1 Nef pool, or no peptide.

As to treatment: approximately nine-day PBMC culture with coronavirus spike peptide pools or control peptides (ViraFEST assay). Every well contained some 2 million PBMCs, which were grown with about 9.3 IU/ml IL-2 and approximately 9.4 ug/ml peptide pools. Fresh replacement IL-2 medium substituted for half the medium on days 3 and 7. Germline V gene lookup returns CDR1 SGHTA and CDR2 FQGNSA. This CDR3 has 15 amino acids. Trimming at V came to 5 bases and at J to 3 bases, leaving 4 bases not matched to a gene. For this clonotype: Its specificity is not known.

The Oncomine TCR Beta short-read assay sequenced DNA from cultured CD4+ T cells. Using its own MiXCR run on the PCR reads, TCRdb lists one record per CDR3 protein. The data contain about 18,000 distinct CDR3 sequences, 70% of them seen just once; the ten biggest clones take up less than 6%. This chain connects TRBV7-2 to TRBJ2-1; 10 bases are a match to TRBD1. Sample: CD4+ T cells from blood, cultured in vitro. This receptor was identified in a human donor who had recovered from COVID-19. CDR3 loop: CASSPRDRGYNEQFF. The DNA for the CDR3 is TGTGCCAGCAGCCCCCGGGACAGGGGCTACAATGAGCAGTTCTTC.